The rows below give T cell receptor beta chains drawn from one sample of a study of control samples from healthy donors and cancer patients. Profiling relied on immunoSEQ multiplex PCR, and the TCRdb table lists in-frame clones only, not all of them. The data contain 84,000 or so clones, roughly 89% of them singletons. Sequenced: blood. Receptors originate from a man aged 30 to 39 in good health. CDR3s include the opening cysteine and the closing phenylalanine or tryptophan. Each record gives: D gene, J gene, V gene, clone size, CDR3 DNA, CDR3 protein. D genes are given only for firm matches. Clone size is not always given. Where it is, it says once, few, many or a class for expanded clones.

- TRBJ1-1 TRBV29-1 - TGCAGCGTTCCGGGACGGGCGAACACTGAAGCTTTCTTT CSVPGRANTEAFF
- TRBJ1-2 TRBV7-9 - TGTGCCAGCAGCTTAGACCGCAGCTACACCTTC CASSLDRSYTF
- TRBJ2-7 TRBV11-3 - TGTGCCAGCAGCCTCGGACAGAGCTACGAGCAGTACTTC CASSLGQSYEQYF
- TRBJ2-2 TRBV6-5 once TGTGCCATCCTGGACCACGCCTACACCGGGGAGCTGTTTTTT CAILDHAYTGELFF
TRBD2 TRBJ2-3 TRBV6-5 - TGTGCCAGCAGCCTGCGGGGGGGCGGAACAGATACGCAGTATTTT CASSLRGGGTDTQYF
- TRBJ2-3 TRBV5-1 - TGCGCCAGCAACTTGGATGGGGCGGGCACAGATACGCAGTATTTT CASNLDGAGTDTQYF
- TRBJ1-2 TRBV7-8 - TGTGCCAGCAGTCTAAGTTCGGGTCTAAACTATGGCTACACCTTC CASSLSSGLNYGYTF
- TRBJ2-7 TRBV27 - TGTGCCAGCGGGCGGATAGGCCACGAGCAGTACTTC CASGRIGHEQYF
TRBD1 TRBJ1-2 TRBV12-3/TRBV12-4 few TGTGCCAGCAGTTTCCCGGACAGGGGAGGCTACACCTTC CASSFPDRGGYTF
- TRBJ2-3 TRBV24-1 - TGTGCCACCAGTGCAACAGGGAGTGATACGCAGTATTTT CATSATGSDTQYF